These 5 T cell receptor beta chains were all obtained from the same sample, sequenced in a study of T cell repertoires in cytomegalovirus infection. TCRdb ran MiXCR on the reads and lists one entry per CDR3 protein. This repertoire shows approximately 180,000 distinct CDR3 sequences, approximately 9.6% found once; its top ten account for roughly 5.1%. The specimen was PBMCs. These receptors were obtained from a human donor in good health (CMV status not recorded). Some clones in this sample may be carry-over from other donors' samples.

This clonotype has only a few counts. The V and J genes are TRBV19 and TRBJ1-1, with D tentatively TRBD1 (6 bases). This CDR3 region has 16 residues. The V and J ends lost 2 bases and 6 bases respectively, with 19 bases between them. CDR1 is LNHDA, CDR2 SQIVND, per germline (reference sequence). The CDR3 nucleotides are TGTGCCAGTAGTATATCGTTAGGGGCGAGGACAGCTGAAGCTTTCTTT. Its translation: CASSISLGARTAEAFF.

This sequence joins TRBV25-1 and TRBJ1-4; a weak D match, TRBD1 (5 bases). CDR1 and CDR2 from the germline V gene are MGHDK and SYGVNS. The CDR3 is made up of 15 amino acids. Trimming removed 1 base from V and 5 bases from J, with 11 bases in between. CDR3 bases: TGTGCCAGCAGTGAATTTGCAGGGAGAAATGAAAAACTGTTTTTT. It translates to CASSEFAGRNEKLFF.

This clonotype was counted between two and nine times. The gene calls are TRBV29-1 and TRBJ1-2; TRBD1 might be the D (6 bases). This CDR3 is 11 amino acids long. V lost 3 bases, J lost 4 bases, and 6 bases lay in between. Germline lookup yields CDR1 SQVTM and CDR2 ANQGSEA. The chain's CDR3 is CSVEGAYGYTF. CDR3 DNA: TGCAGCGTTGAGGGGGCCTATGGCTACACCTTC.

This clonotype was counted only a few times. The chain combines TRBV2 with TRBJ1-4; a possible D gene is TRBD1 (5 bases). CDR3 length equals 15 residues. V dropped 7 bases and J dropped 8 bases, with 20 bases sitting between them. Germline V gives CDR1 SNHLY, CDR2 FYNNEI. The CDR3 loop is CASNPSRWGGEKLFF. CDR3 DNA: TGTGCCAGCAACCCCTCCAGGTGGGGCGGCGAAAAACTGTTTTTT.

This clonotype was counted at least ten times. The CDR3 DNA reads as TGTGCCAGCAGTTTAGGGGGGGCATTCCGATATGGCTACACCTTC. Translated, it gives CASSLGGAFRYGYTF. The chain is built from TRBV28 and TRBJ1-2; D is perhaps TRBD1 (6 bases). The CDR3 has 15 amino acids. Trimming left V 2 bases short and J 5 bases short, with 15 bases between. Germline V gives CDR1 MDHEN, CDR2 SYDVKM.